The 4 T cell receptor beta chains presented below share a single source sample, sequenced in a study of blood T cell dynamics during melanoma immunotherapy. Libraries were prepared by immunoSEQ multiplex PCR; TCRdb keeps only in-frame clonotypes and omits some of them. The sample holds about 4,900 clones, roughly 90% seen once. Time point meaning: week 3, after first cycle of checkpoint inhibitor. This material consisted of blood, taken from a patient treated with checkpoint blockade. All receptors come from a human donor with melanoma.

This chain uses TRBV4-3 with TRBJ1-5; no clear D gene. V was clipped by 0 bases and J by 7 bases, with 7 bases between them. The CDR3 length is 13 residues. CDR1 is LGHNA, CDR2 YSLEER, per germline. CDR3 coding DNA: TGCGCCAGCAGCCAAGAAATAGGGCAGCCCCAGCATTTT. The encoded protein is CASSQEIGQPQHF.

For the CDR3, the DNA is TGCGCCAGCAGCTTGGACGAACAGGGGGCGAGCACTGAAGCTTTCTTT. Translating gives CASSLDEQGASTEAFF. The chain combines TRBV5-1 with TRBJ1-1; 9 nucleotides agree with TRBD1. Germline trimming cut 0 bases from V and 4 bases from J; bases unmatched to any gene: 7. Germline assignment: CDR1 SGHRS and CDR2 YFSETQ. CDR3 length equals 16 residues.

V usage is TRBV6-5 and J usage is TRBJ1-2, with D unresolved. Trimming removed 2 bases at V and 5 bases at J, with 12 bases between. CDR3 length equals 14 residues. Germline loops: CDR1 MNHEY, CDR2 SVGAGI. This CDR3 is CASSYLKSPYGYTF. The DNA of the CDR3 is TGTGCCAGCAGTTACCTTAAATCCCCTTATGGCTACACCTTC.

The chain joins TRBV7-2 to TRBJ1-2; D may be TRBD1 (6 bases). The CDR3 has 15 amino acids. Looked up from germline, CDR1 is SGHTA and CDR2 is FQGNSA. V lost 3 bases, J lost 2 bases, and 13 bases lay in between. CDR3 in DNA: TGTGCCAGCAGCTTGGGGGGCGGGAACAACTATGGCTACACCTTC. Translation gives CASSLGGGNNYGYTF. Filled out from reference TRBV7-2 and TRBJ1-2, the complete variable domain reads GAGVSQSPSNKVTEKGKDVELRCDPISGHTALYWYRQSLGQGLEFLIYFQGNSAPDKSGLPSDRFSAERTGGSVSTLTIQRTQQEDSAVYLCASSLGGGNNYGYTFGSGTRLTVV.